This T cell receptor (beta chain) stems from a study of identical twins (dated by TCRdb to about 2016). Study-level background: TCR alpha and beta repertoires from monozygotic twins, unrelated adults of various ages and cord blood were deep-sequenced to test whether fetal clonotypes persist. Replicate twin experiments were performed at different times using different library preparation protocols to rule out contamination. The research as a whole found: Fewer insertions were carried by abundant cord blood beta clonotypes, a similar but weaker trend appeared in young adult naive repertoires, and no such trend appeared in memory repertoires. Zero-insertion analyses could be partly confounded by invariant T cells such as MAIT and iNKT, though diverse VJ usage argued against such confounding for most clonotypes. Compared with coincidental sharing between unrelated individuals, out-of-frame TCR alpha sequences shared between twins showed an excess of sequences with low generation probability. Because the same donors could not be followed over many years, the conclusions relied on cross-sectional statistical analysis. The excess sharing between twins in beta out-of-frame sequences was weaker because fewer shared sequences reduced the signal-to-noise ratio. Recombination models systematically underestimated out-of-frame TCR alpha sharing in monozygotic twins but agreed with sharing between unrelated individuals.

Every donor was a healthy Caucasian. Library generation was performed with 5' RACE. The run used an Illumina HiSeq 2000. A universal primer binding site was added through template switching, and the final cDNA carried a unique molecular identifier so that TCR cDNA molecules could be counted accurately. Specific primers in the conserved constant-segment region were used to synthesize first-strand cDNA for the TCR alpha and beta chains. To control for contamination, each cDNA library was double barcoded with a SMART-Mk sample barcode plus Illumina barcodes. TruSeq adapter sequences, together with Illumina sample barcodes, were added in two successive PCR steps. The Illumina HiSeq platform was used with custom primers to sequence TCR alpha and beta cDNA libraries. Per the source publication's procedure: Raw reads were processed with MiGEC to extract unique molecular identifiers, and MiXCR was used to determine CDR3 positions. For each individual, recombination models were inferred using an EM algorithm with the repgenHMM and IGoR tools. The tcR package in R was used for shared clonotype analysis, with sharing normalized by the product of cloneset sizes. Out-of-frame nonproductive sequences were analyzed to study raw recombination free of thymic and clonal selection effects. The raw public data were reprocessed by TCRdb itself: fastp quality trimming at Q25, MiXCR clonotype calling, in-frame beta chains only. Rows are unified per CDR3 protein, each entry keeping the most common DNA and genes. These V and J calls originate from TCRdb's pipeline instead of the authors' own analysis. This sample has 1.5 million or so distinct CDR3 sequences in its table, and around 33% of those were observed once. The biggest ten clones account for less than 0.35% of the sample.

At the junction V is shortened by 1 base and J by 10 bases, with 15 bases in between. The CDR3 measures 14 amino acids from cysteine to phenylalanine. Only the CDR3 DNA stays, 42 bases, in frame from base 1. CDR1 and CDR2, per the germline V gene, are MGHDK and SYGVNS. Worth noting for this clonotype: This receptor's antigen is unknown. Within one base of it there is no much larger clone, and no base qualities were kept.

Rearrangement joined TRBV25-1 to TRBJ2-3, with the D gene uncertain. The origin of this receptor is a newborn girl in good health. Sequencing was carried out using cord blood. The DNA reads as follows: TGTGCCAGCAGTGAATCTGGCTGGGTTAGGGCGCAGTATTTT. This gives the protein CASSESGWVRAQYF.